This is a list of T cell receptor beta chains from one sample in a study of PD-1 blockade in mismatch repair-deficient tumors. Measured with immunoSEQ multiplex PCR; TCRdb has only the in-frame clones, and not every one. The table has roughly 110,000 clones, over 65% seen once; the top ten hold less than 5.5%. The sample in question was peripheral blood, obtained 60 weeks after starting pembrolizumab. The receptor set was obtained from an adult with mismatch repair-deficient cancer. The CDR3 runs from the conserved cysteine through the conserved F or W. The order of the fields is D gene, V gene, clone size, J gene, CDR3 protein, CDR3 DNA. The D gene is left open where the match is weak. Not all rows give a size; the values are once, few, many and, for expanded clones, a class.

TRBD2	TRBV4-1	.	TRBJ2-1	CASSQVPRLAGVDEQFF	TGCGCCAGCAGCCAAGTCCCCCGACTAGCGGGAGTTGATGAGCAGTTCTTC
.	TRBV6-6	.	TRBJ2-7	CASRNNYEQYF	TGTGCCAGCAGGAACAACTACGAGCAGTACTTC
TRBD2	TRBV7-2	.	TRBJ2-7	CASSLGLAEFYEQYF	TGTGCCAGCAGCTTGGGACTAGCGGAGTTCTACGAGCAGTACTTC
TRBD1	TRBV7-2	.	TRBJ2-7	CASSGQGAVNEQYF	TGTGCCAGCAGCGGGCAGGGGGCGGTTAACGAGCAGTACTTC
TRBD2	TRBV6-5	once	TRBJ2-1	CASSQLAGNEQFF	TGTGCCAGCAGTCAACTAGCGGGAAATGAGCAGTTCTTC
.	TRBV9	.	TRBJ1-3	CASSVTADSGNTIYF	TGTGCCAGCAGCGTAACTGCCGACTCTGGAAACACCATATATTTT
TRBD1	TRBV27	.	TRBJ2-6	CASSLGTGKAGANVLTF	TGTGCCAGCAGTTTAGGGACAGGAAAGGCTGGGGCCAACGTCCTGACTTTC
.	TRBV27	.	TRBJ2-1	CASSLSNEQFF	TGTGCCAGCAGTTTATCCAATGAGCAGTTCTTC
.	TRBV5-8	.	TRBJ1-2	CASSLTYGYTF	TGTGCCAGCAGCTTGACCTATGGCTACACCTTC
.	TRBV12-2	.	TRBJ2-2	CASRLPGLAGVGELFF	TGTGCAAGTCGCTTACCCGGACTAGCGGGAGTCGGGGAGCTGTTTTTT
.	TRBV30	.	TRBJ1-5	CAWSGVRDGRNQPQHF	TGTGCCTGGAGCGGGGTACGGGACGGACGGAATCAGCCCCAGCATTTT
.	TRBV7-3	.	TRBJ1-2	CASSLNGRGDGYTF	TGTGCCAGCAGCTTAAACGGGAGGGGAGATGGCTACACCTTC
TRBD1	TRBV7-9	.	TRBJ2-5	CASSLTGTGEETQYF	TGTGCCAGCAGCTTAACCGGGACAGGAGAAGAGACCCAGTACTTC
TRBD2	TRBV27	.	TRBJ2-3	CASSPGLAGGPGTDTQYF	TGTGCCAGCAGCCCGGGACTAGCGGGAGGGCCGGGCACAGATACGCAGTATTTT
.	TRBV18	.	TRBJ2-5	CASSPLADQETQYF	TGTGCCAGCTCACCACTCGCAGATCAAGAGACCCAGTACTTC
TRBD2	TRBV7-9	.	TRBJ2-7	CASSDFGVSGRAYEQYF	TGTGCCAGCAGCGATTTTGGGGTTAGCGGGAGGGCCTACGAGCAGTACTTC
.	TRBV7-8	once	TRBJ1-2	CASSWRGRVGGGYTF	TGTGCCAGCAGCTGGAGGGGCCGGGTGGGGGGTGGCTACACCTTC
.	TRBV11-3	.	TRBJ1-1	CASSDPGTGNTEAFF	TGTGCCAGCAGCGACCCCGGGACGGGGAACACTGAAGCTTTCTTT
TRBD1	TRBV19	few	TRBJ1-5	CASGRGSDQPQHF	TGTGCCAGTGGCAGGGGGTCCGATCAGCCCCAGCATTTT
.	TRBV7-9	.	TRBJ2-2	CASSRAGPTNTGELFF	TGTGCCAGCAGCCGGGCGGGCCCTACGAACACCGGGGAGCTGTTTTTT
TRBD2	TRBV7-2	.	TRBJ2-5	CASSLGFGTSGRWETQYF	TGTGCCAGCAGCTTAGGGTTTGGGACTAGCGGGAGGTGGGAGACCCAGTACTTC